This entry lists 19 T cell receptor beta chains sequenced from one sample in a study of shared clonotypes between healthy human individuals. Profiling relied on immunoSEQ multiplex PCR, and the TCRdb table lists in-frame clones only, not all of them. The table records approximately 340,000 clones, around four fifths of them present only once. The source material was memory CD4+ T cells sorted from blood. As for subset: CD45RA-negative fraction. These receptors originate from a man between 25 and 39 years old in good health.

This chain uses TRBV28 with TRBJ1-4; TRBD1 might be the D (5 bases). Germline lookup yields CDR1 MDHEN and CDR2 SYDVKM. Trimming removed 8 bases from V and 3 bases from J, with 13 bases in between. This CDR3 contains 14 residues. The CDR3 loop reads CASCRGVANEKLFF. The DNA for the CDR3 is TGTGCCAGCTGTCGGGGGGTGGCTAATGAAAAACTGTTTTTT.

The rearrangement links TRBV5-6 to TRBJ2-3; the match to TRBD2 covers 13 bases. V lost 0 bases to trimming and J lost 1 base; unmatched junction nucleotides: 5. CDR3 size: 18 residues. Germline-derived CDR1 and CDR2 are SGHDT and YYEEEE. CDR3 DNA sequence: TGTGCCAGCAGCTTGGTACTAGCGGGAGGGCCTGGCACAGATACGCAGTATTTT. It is translated as CASSLVLAGGPGTDTQYF.

The J gene is TRBJ2-3, the V gene TRBV6-6; 8 bases align to TRBD1. Germline values: CDR1 MNHNY, CDR2 SVGAGI (reference sequence). V dropped 4 bases and J dropped 6; count of bases not matched to a gene: 3. The CDR3 length is 13 residues. The CDR3 region is CASSSQGADTQYF. CDR3 DNA sequence: TGTGCCAGCAGTTCCCAGGGGGCTGATACGCAGTATTTT.

The chain carries TRBV7-9 and TRBJ2-2, with 10 bases identical to TRBD1. The V segment lost 6 bases and the J segment 7 bases; nucleotides outside the gene matches: 8. There are 15 residues in the CDR3. CDR1 and CDR2 from the germline V gene are SEHNR and FQNEAQ (reference sequence). The CDR3 protein is CASRPRQGASGELFF. The CDR3 region has the DNA TGTGCCAGCAGACCAAGACAGGGGGCGAGCGGGGAGCTGTTTTTT.

The chain couples TRBV11-3 to TRBJ2-3; maybe TRBD1 (5 bases). Trimming stripped 5 bases from V and 9 bases from J, with 15 bases between. CDR1 and CDR2 from the germline V gene are SGHNT and YENEEA. The CDR3 spans 13 residues. The CDR3: CASSQQDPPTQYF. CDR3 bases: TGTGCCAGCAGCCAACAGGACCCCCCGACGCAGTATTTT.

The rearrangement links TRBV6-5 to TRBJ1-1, with TRBD1 as a possible D gene (5 bases). This CDR3 has 13 residues. CDR1 and CDR2 from the germline V gene are MNHEY and SVGAGI. Trimming shortened V by 6 bases and J by 1 base, and 9 bases separated the two germline ends. The CDR3 loop reads CASSGGENTEAFF. CDR3 DNA sequence: TGTGCCAGCAGCGGAGGGGAGAACACTGAAGCTTTCTTT.

The chain uses TRBV6-5 and TRBJ2-7, with D perhaps given as TRBD1 or TRBD2 (6 bases each). Per germline, CDR1 MNHEY and CDR2 SVGAGI. The CDR3 has 14 amino acids. With 2 bases removed from V and 3 bases from J, the gap between germline ends came to 11 bases. The CDR3 sequence is CASSYQGGFYEQYF. DNA of the CDR3: TGTGCCAGCAGTTACCAAGGGGGGTTCTACGAGCAGTACTTC.

The chain couples TRBV5-1 to TRBJ2-3; a possible D gene is TRBD1 (5 bases). Germline values: CDR1 SGHRS, CDR2 YFSETQ. The CDR3 sequence is 14 residues long. V was pared by 0 bases and J by 4 bases, with 9 bases between. CDR3 in amino acids: CASSLAGYPDTQYF. The CDR3 bases are TGCGCCAGCAGCTTGGCAGGGTACCCAGATACGCAGTATTTT.

On this clone itself: A junction end diverges from the germline sequence, so it may reflect a read error. J is TRBJ1-2 and V is TRBV7-7, with D maybe TRBD1 (6 bases). This CDR3 spans 17 amino acids. CDR1 and CDR2 (germline): SSHAT, FNYEAQ (reference sequence). The CDR3 DNA sequence: TGTGCTAGCAGCTACAGGGCTACAGGGCGGAAGAACTATGGCTACACCTTC. Its protein is CASSYRATGRKNYGYTF.

V and J are TRBV28 and TRBJ1-2; no clear D gene. CDR3 length: 12 amino acids. Deletions cut 3 bases from V and 4 bases from J, with 6 bases between. Germline CDR1 MDHEN, CDR2 SYDVKM. CDR3 sequence reads: CASSFESYGYTF. The CDR3, as DNA: TGTGCCAGCAGTTTCGAAAGCTATGGCTACACCTTC.

The rearrangement uses TRBV5-6 and TRBJ1-6; D gene uncertain. V lost 0 bases and J 0 bases, leaving 7 bases between the germline ends. In germline, CDR1 is SGHDT, CDR2 YYEEEE. The CDR3 runs 16 residues. The chain's CDR3 is CASSLVQGSYNSPLHF. The CDR3 coding sequence is TGTGCCAGCAGCTTGGTTCAAGGCTCCTATAATTCACCCCTCCACTTT.

The rearrangement joins TRBV6-5 to TRBJ1-5, with no clear D. Germline lookup yields CDR1 MNHEY and CDR2 SVGAGI. The CDR3 loop spans 14 amino acids. Trimming left V 10 bases short and J 2 bases short, with 15 bases between. The DNA of the CDR3 is TGTGCCACCTCCCTAGCAGACGGCAATCAGCCCCAGCATTTT. Translating gives CATSLADGNQPQHF.

The rearrangement joins TRBV29-1 to TRBJ2-2, with D maybe TRBD2 (5 bases). This CDR3 contains 13 residues. Trimming shortened V by 5 bases and J by 4 bases, and 11 bases separated the two germline ends. CDR1 is SQVTM and CDR2 is ANQGSEA in the germline V gene. CDR3 in DNA: TGCAGCGTTAGAATAGGGAGCACCGGGGAGCTGTTTTTT. Its translation is CSVRIGSTGELFF.

This clone was seen repeatedly, ten times or more. The chain recombines TRBV10-1 with TRBJ1-5; 7 bases align to TRBD1. The CDR3 runs to 16 residues. V was clipped by 6 bases and J by 2 bases; unmatched bases: 10. Germline V CDR1 and CDR2: WNHNN, SYGVQD (reference sequence). CDR3 protein: CASSPRIGQGNQPQHF. The CDR3 nucleotides are TGCGCCAGCAGCCCCCGAATTGGACAGGGCAATCAGCCCCAGCATTTT.

V gene TRBV12-2 combines with J gene TRBJ2-7; the D call of TRBD2 is as the table states it, not checked on the DNA. TRBV12-2 is a pseudogene segment. The CDR3 consists of 20 residues. CDR3 sequence: CASRLAGVYTSDREEYEQYF. CDR3 DNA sequence: TGTGCAAGTCGCTTAGCGGGGGTGTATACTAGCGACCGAGAGGAGTACGAGCAGTACTTC.

The chain recombines TRBV14 with TRBJ1-2; a weak D match, TRBD1 (6 bases). V was trimmed by 3 bases and J by 5 bases, leaving 13 bases between them. From germline, CDR1 is SGHDN and CDR2 FVKESK. This CDR3 has 14 residues. CDR3 nucleotides: TGTGCCAGCAGCCACCAACAGGGTGTTTATGGCTACACCTTC. This translates into CASSHQQGVYGYTF.

V gene TRBV19 combines with J gene TRBJ2-5; D call uncertain. CDR3 length: 13 residues. Germline assignment: CDR1 LNHDA and CDR2 SQIVND (reference sequence). V was pared by 9 bases and J by 4 bases, with 15 bases between. CDR3 residues: CASKPDSGETQYF. The CDR3 coding sequence is TGTGCCAGCAAACCTGACTCAGGAGAGACCCAGTACTTC.

With respect to this clone: This may be a read error, as it is one base from a much larger clone. The sample contains more than one DNA sequence encoding this CDR3. The chain is built from TRBV28 and TRBJ2-3, with D hard to call. V was cut by 3 bases and J by 7 bases, with 8 bases left in between. The CDR3 is 12 residues long. CDR1 is MDHEN and CDR2 is SYDVKM in the germline V gene. CDR3 sequence: CASSFRRNTQYF. In nucleotides, the CDR3 is TGTGCCAGCAGTTTTCGTCGGAATACGCAGTATTTT.

This clone was picked up one time. The rearrangement uses TRBV12-5 and TRBJ2-2; D might be TRBD2 (6 bases). Looked up from germline, CDR1 is LGHNT and CDR2 is FRNRAP. The CDR3 is 15 amino acids. V was shortened by 7 bases and J by 6 bases, with 18 bases between the two germline ends. CDR3 protein: CASARDSVIPGELFF. The DNA for the CDR3 is TGTGCTAGTGCCCGGGACTCGGTTATCCCCGGGGAGCTGTTTTTT. Based on the CDR3 plus reference TRBV12-5 and TRBJ2-2, the full variable domain is DARVTQTPRHKVTEMGQEVTMRCQPILGHNTVFWYRQTMMQGLELLAYFRNRAPLDDSGMPKDRFSAEMPDATLATLKIQPSEPRDSAVYFCASARDSVIPGELFFGEGSRLTVL.